This T cell receptor beta chain derives from a study of cytomegalovirus exposure and HLA in healthy donors. Study-level points and caveats: HLA allele associations emerged for roughly 17,000 TCR beta sequences in a later analysis, at 0.05 false discovery rate. Researchers counted 164 TCR beta chains as cytomegalovirus-associated. Most likely, a cluster of highly shared sequence variants arose as a sequencing artifact.

PCR employed 60 Vbeta and 13 Jbeta primers. Generated by immunoSEQ multiplex PCR, the TCRdb table keeps only in-frame clones and is missing some. The table has around 120,000 clones, 65% to 80% seen once; the top ten hold roughly 4.9%. As for this clone: Its antigen remains unknown.

Per the germline V gene, CDR1 is SGHDT and CDR2 is YYEEEE. V shed 3 bases, J shed 3 bases, and the junction held 8 bases outside the gene matches. The CDR3 is made up of 16 amino acids. The specimen was PBMCs. This clonotype was sampled from a female donor in good health and CMV-seropositive. The V call is TRBV5-6, the J call TRBJ2-7; 11 nucleotides agree with TRBD2. The CDR3 here is CASSSATSGRVYEQYF. DNA for the CDR3: TGTGCCAGCAGCTCGGCAACTAGCGGGAGAGTCTACGAGCAGTACTTC.